The clone carrying this TCR beta chain was counted ten times or more. Its matching antigen is unknown. These data come from a study of human T cells and chemical hapten exposure. Whole-study findings and limits: Counts of expanded TCRs at PT1 were positively correlated with patch test score. While controls formed fewer of them, expanded TCRs formed significantly more large CDR3 similarity clusters.

The V and J ends lost 0 bases and 6 bases respectively, with 11 bases between them. The CDR3 contains 14 residues. Germline lookup yields CDR1 SEHNR and CDR2 FQNEAQ (reference sequence). Time point reported: pre-sensitization, week 0. Treatment in this sample: therapeutic diphenylcyclopropenone sensitization with weekly scalp DPC. TCRdb called the RACE reads again in MiXCR, with one record for every CDR3 protein. The repertoire holds 240,000 or so distinct CDR3 sequences, with about 8.6% as singletons. The genes are TRBV7-9 and TRBJ1-2, with D possibly matching TRBD1 (6 bases). This TCR derives from a woman between 35 and 50 years old with alopecia areata. Some clones in this sample may be carry-over from other donors' samples. The sequences come from whole blood, collected in connection with sensitization to the hapten diphenylcyclopropenone (DPC). CDR3 sequence (DNA): TGTGCCAGCAGCTTAGCGCGGCAGGGGCATGGCTACACCTTC. Its protein product is CASSLARQGHGYTF. Using reference TRBV7-9 and TRBJ1-2 for the parts outside the CDR3, the full variable domain is DTGVSQNPRHKITKRGQNVTFRCDPISEHNRLYWYRQTLGQGPEFLTYFQNEAQLEKSRLLSDRFSAERPKGSFSTLEIQRTEQGDSAMYLCASSLARQGHGYTFGSGTRLTVV.